A single sample is the source of the 14 T cell receptor beta chains below, sequenced in a study of cytomegalovirus exposure and HLA in healthy donors. In the PCR, 60 Vbeta and 13 Jbeta primers were used. Clones were read by immunoSEQ multiplex PCR, and TCRdb kept only the in-frame ones, dropping some. The table shows 150,000 to 200,000 clones, with around three quarters occurring only once. The specimen sequenced was PBMCs. The receptors shown here come from a young woman in good health and CMV-seropositive.

The J gene is TRBJ2-5, the V gene TRBV7-2; D is unclear. The end of the DNA fits TRBJ2-7 better, so the J call may be wrong. Germline values: CDR1 SGHTA, CDR2 FQGNSA. CDR3 length equals 11 residues. CDR3 protein: CASSLLYEQYF. The DNA for the CDR3 is TGTGCCAGCAGCTTACTGTACGAGCAGTACTTC.

The chain uses TRBV14 and TRBJ2-2, with 8 bases aligning to TRBD1. CDR1 and CDR2 (germline): SGHDN, FVKESK. With V trimmed by 4 bases and J by 5 bases, 6 bases remained unmatched. The CDR3 loop spans 15 amino acids. Here the CDR3 reads CASSPRTGWTGELFF. The CDR3 DNA sequence: TGTGCCAGCAGCCCCCGGACAGGGTGGACCGGGGAGCTGTTTTTT.

V is TRBV14 and J is TRBJ2-7; D possibly corresponds to TRBD1 (6 bases). Per germline, CDR1 SGHDN and CDR2 FVKESK. Trimming took 2 bases from V and 7 from J, leaving 18 bases between them. The CDR3 length is 15 residues. CDR3 amino acids: CASSQFQGSTGEQYF. DNA of the CDR3: TGTGCCAGCAGCCAATTTCAGGGAAGTACAGGGGAGCAGTACTTC.

The J gene is TRBJ2-5, the V gene TRBV6-5; possibly TRBD2 for D (5 bases). The CDR3 consists of 15 residues. The V end lost 8 bases, the J end lost 3 bases, and 19 bases lay between the germline ends. CDR1 is MNHEY and CDR2 is SVGAGI in the germline V gene. CDR3 bases: TGTGCCAGCGCCGAAGCTTCCGGGAACGAAGAGACCCAGTACTTC. Protein sequence: CASAEASGNEETQYF.

The rearrangement uses TRBV14 and TRBJ1-6; D gene unclear. The germline V gene encodes CDR1 SGHDN and CDR2 FVKESK. V was shortened by 4 bases and J by 0 bases, with 7 bases between the two germline ends. The length of the CDR3 is 15 residues. CDR3 protein: CASSPTSSYNSPLHF. The CDR3 DNA reads as TGTGCCAGCAGCCCAACGAGCTCCTATAATTCACCCCTCCACTTT.

This chain joins TRBV19 and TRBJ2-2; TRBD2 might be the D (5 bases). Trimming shortened V by 5 bases and J by 7 bases, and 8 bases separated the two germline ends. Germline values: CDR1 LNHDA, CDR2 SQIVND (reference sequence). The CDR3 runs 12 residues. CDR3 in amino acids: CASSFRGGELFF. CDR3 DNA sequence: TGTGCCAGTAGTTTTCGGGGCGGGGAGCTGTTTTTT.

As regards this clone: This sample includes further DNA sequences coding for the same CDR3. The V gene is TRBV18, the J gene TRBJ1-3, with D unclear. Germline loops: CDR1 KGHSH, CDR2 LQKENI. The length of the CDR3 is 13 residues. V was clipped by 2 bases and J by 4 bases, with 6 bases between them. CDR3: CASSPENGNTIYF. In nucleotides, the CDR3 is TGTGCCAGCTCACCAGAGAACGGAAACACCATATATTTT.

The V call is TRBV19, the J call TRBJ2-1; D gene uncertain. The CDR3 is 14 residues long. In germline, CDR1 is LNHDA, CDR2 SQIVND (reference sequence). V dropped 0 bases and J dropped 7 bases, with 10 bases sitting between them. CDR3 residues: CASSIDQVVNEQFF. The CDR3 coding sequence is TGTGCCAGTAGTATAGATCAAGTAGTAAATGAGCAGTTCTTC.

The V call is TRBV30, the J call TRBJ1-6, with D unclear. V dropped 1 base and J dropped 6 bases, with 10 bases sitting between them. This CDR3 comprises 14 residues. Germline V gene lookup returns CDR1 GTSNPN and CDR2 SVGIG (reference sequence). CDR3 nucleotides: TGTGCCTGGAGTGCCGGGATTTTTAATTCACCCCTCCACTTT. Translated, it gives CAWSAGIFNSPLHF.

This chain uses TRBV19 with TRBJ1-6, with 7 bases lining up with TRBD1. The germline V gene encodes CDR1 LNHDA and CDR2 SQIVND (reference sequence). This CDR3 spans 15 amino acids. The V segment lost 6 bases and the J segment 11 bases; nucleotides outside the gene matches: 13. The CDR3 DNA reads as TGTGCCAGTAGGAGAAGGGGGCTCCAGCTAACACCCCTCCACTTT. The encoded protein is CASRRRGLQLTPLHF.

This clone appeared a single time. The chain carries TRBV7-2 and TRBJ1-3; tentative D call: TRBD1 (5 bases). Germline V CDR1 and CDR2: SGHTA, FQGNSA. The V end was cut by 5 bases, the J end by 8 bases, with 19 bases between. The CDR3 has 15 residues. CDR3 nucleotides: TGTGCCAGCAGCCAGGGTCCTCTTATCGAATACACCATATATTTT. Translation gives CASSQGPLIEYTIYF. The full variable domain, with the rest looked up from reference TRBV7-2 and TRBJ1-3, is GAGVSQSPSNKVTEKGKDVELRCDPISGHTALYWYRQSLGQGLEFLIYFQGNSAPDKSGLPSDRFSAERTGGSVSTLTIQRTQQEDSAVYLCASSQGPLIEYTIYFGEGSWLTVV.

V is TRBV19 and J is TRBJ2-1; 14 bases line up with TRBD2. Germline loops: CDR1 LNHDA, CDR2 SQIVND (reference sequence). The V gene end was trimmed by 5 bases and the J gene end by 4 bases; junction bases not matched to a gene: 7. The CDR3 has 17 amino acids. In DNA form, the CDR3 reads TGTGCCAGTAGTGTCGGGACTAGCGGGAGTCTTTACAATGAGCAGTTCTTC. It is translated as CASSVGTSGSLYNEQFF.

This chain connects TRBV9 to TRBJ1-1; D uncertain. This CDR3 has 14 amino acids. From germline, CDR1 is SGDLS and CDR2 YYNGEE. V shed 2 bases and J shed 1 base, with 9 bases lying between them. The CDR3 is CASSVGLQNTEAFF. Here the CDR3 DNA reads TGTGCCAGCAGCGTCGGTCTGCAGAACACTGAAGCTTTCTTT.

The chain combines TRBV5-5 with TRBJ2-4, with D possibly TRBD1 on 6 matching bases. Trimming stripped 4 bases from V and 7 bases from J, with 12 bases between. CDR1 and CDR2 from the germline V gene are SGHKS and YYEKEE (reference sequence). This CDR3 region has 13 residues. CDR3 in amino acids: CASSNTQGNIQYF. The CDR3 region has the DNA TGTGCCAGCAGCAACACTCAGGGGAACATTCAGTACTTC.